In this sample, the clone carrying this TCR beta chain turned up a few times. A TCRbeta library incorporating unique molecular identifiers was prepared. TCRdb analysed the PCR reads with MiXCR anew, one entry per CDR3 protein. Of hundreds of thousands of distinct CDR3 sequences in the sample, roughly 15% are singletons; the top ten hold over 0.95%. The sample belongs to a study of T-cell reconstitution after alpha-beta-depleted transplantation in children. Germline V lookup: CDR1 SGHRS, CDR2 YFSETQ. Trimming cost V 0 bases and J 0 bases; bases outside gene matches: 0. The CDR3 totals 15 residues. The material was PBMCs from the stem cell graft donor, obtained from the stem cell graft. The chain links TRBV5-1 to TRBJ1-1; 9 bases align to TRBD1. This receptor was identified in a human donor who donated a stem cell graft to a child with acute myeloid leukemia. CDR3 region: CASSLGDRVNTEAFF. In DNA form, the CDR3 reads TGCGCCAGCAGCTTGGGGGACAGGGTGAACACTGAAGCTTTCTTT.